Listed below are T cell receptor beta chains from one sample, sequenced in a study of brain T cells in children with intractable seizures. The method was immunoSEQ multiplex PCR; TCRdb's version includes in-frame clones alone and lacks a portion of them. There are 300,000 to 400,000 clones in the sample; 93% occur only once, and roughly 6% lies in the top ten. The source was peripheral blood, collected 4 to 6 months after surgery. These receptors all stem from a boy younger than two with tuberous sclerosis and intractable seizures. Both conserved end residues are part of each CDR3. D genes are given only for firm matches. The size of a clone is reported for some rows only, either as once, few or many, or as a class for expanded clones.

clone size: -
J gene: TRBJ1-3
D gene: -
V gene: TRBV10-3
CDR3 protein: CAISESIQGRDTIYF
CDR3 DNA: TGTGCCATCAGTGAGTCTATACAGGGACGGGACACCATATATTTT

clone size: -
J gene: TRBJ1-5
D gene: -
V gene: TRBV4-1
CDR3 protein: CASSQDPLPISNQPQHF
CDR3 DNA: TGCGCCAGCAGCCAAGATCCGTTACCAATTAGCAATCAGCCCCAGCATTTT

clone size: -
J gene: TRBJ2-7
D gene: TRBD1
V gene: TRBV29-1
CDR3 protein: CSVAGTGGFYEQYF
CDR3 DNA: TGCAGCGTCGCCGGGACAGGGGGATTTTACGAGCAGTACTTC

clone size: -
J gene: TRBJ2-1
D gene: TRBD2
V gene: TRBV7-9
CDR3 protein: CASSLGGGPSNNEQFF
CDR3 DNA: TGTGCCAGCAGCTTAGGGGGGGGACCATCTAACAATGAGCAGTTCTTC

clone size: -
J gene: TRBJ1-5
D gene: TRBD1
V gene: TRBV24-1
CDR3 protein: CATLGQVGQPQHF
CDR3 DNA: TGTGCCACCCTGGGACAGGTTGGGCAGCCCCAGCATTTT

clone size: -
J gene: TRBJ2-2
D gene: -
V gene: TRBV4-1
CDR3 protein: CASSKPGPNTGELFF
CDR3 DNA: TGCGCCAGCAGCAAGCCGGGACCAAACACCGGGGAGCTGTTTTTT

clone size: -
J gene: TRBJ1-2
D gene: -
V gene: TRBV19
CDR3 protein: CASLLATGGYTF
CDR3 DNA: TGTGCCAGTTTACTCGCGACCGGGGGCTACACCTTC

clone size: -
J gene: TRBJ1-4
D gene: -
V gene: TRBV19
CDR3 protein: CASSLNTEKLFF
CDR3 DNA: TGTGCCAGTAGCCTCAATACTGAAAAACTGTTTTTT

clone size: -
J gene: TRBJ1-3
D gene: -
V gene: TRBV15
CDR3 protein: CATSDTPGGLSGNTIYF
CDR3 DNA: TGTGCCACCAGCGATACTCCGGGCGGGTTGTCTGGAAACACCATATATTTT

clone size: -
J gene: TRBJ1-4
D gene: -
V gene: TRBV7-6
CDR3 protein: CASSGSRFRSNEKLFF
CDR3 DNA: TGTGCCAGCAGCGGGTCCCGTTTCCGAAGTAATGAAAAACTGTTTTTT

clone size: -
J gene: TRBJ1-3
D gene: -
V gene: TRBV11-2
CDR3 protein: CASSYRWSGNTIYF
CDR3 DNA: TGTGCCAGCAGCTATCGGTGGTCTGGAAACACCATATATTTT

clone size: -
J gene: TRBJ2-1
D gene: TRBD1
V gene: TRBV27
CDR3 protein: CASSLISRTGNNEQFF
CDR3 DNA: TGTGCCAGCAGTTTAATTTCTAGGACAGGGAACAATGAGCAGTTCTTC

clone size: -
J gene: TRBJ2-5
D gene: -
V gene: TRBV6-5
CDR3 protein: CASSYVGPQETQYF
CDR3 DNA: TGTGCCAGCAGTTACGTTGGCCCCCAAGAGACCCAGTACTTC

clone size: -
J gene: TRBJ2-1
D gene: TRBD2
V gene: TRBV25-1
CDR3 protein: CASSPTGTSGGNEQFF
CDR3 DNA: TGTGCCAGCAGTCCCACCGGGACTAGCGGGGGGAATGAGCAGTTCTTC

clone size: -
J gene: TRBJ2-3
D gene: TRBD2
V gene: TRBV2
CDR3 protein: CASRSLAGGLTDTQYF
CDR3 DNA: TGTGCCAGCAGGTCACTAGCGGGGGGCCTCACAGATACGCAGTATTTT

clone size: few
J gene: TRBJ1-2
D gene: -
V gene: TRBV6-2/TRBV6-3
CDR3 protein: CASSYSKARYTF
CDR3 DNA: TGTGCCAGCAGTTACTCGAAGGCTCGCTACACCTTC

clone size: once
J gene: TRBJ2-3
D gene: -
V gene: TRBV6-6
CDR3 protein: CASSYSTSPTDTQYF
CDR3 DNA: TGTGCCAGCAGTTACTCGACCAGTCCTACAGATACGCAGTATTTT

clone size: -
J gene: TRBJ2-4
D gene: -
V gene: TRBV10-3
CDR3 protein: CAISESGGIQYF
CDR3 DNA: TGTGCCATCAGTGAGTCGGGGGGCATTCAGTACTTC

clone size: -
J gene: TRBJ1-4
D gene: -
V gene: TRBV6-2/TRBV6-3
CDR3 protein: CASSPRRDTPMKKLFF
CDR3 DNA: TGTGCCAGCAGCCCTCGCCGGGACACCCCAATGAAAAAACTGTTTTTT

clone size: -
J gene: TRBJ1-2
D gene: -
V gene: TRBV20-1
CDR3 protein: CSASRDGMYGYTF
CDR3 DNA: TGCAGTGCTAGTCGGGACGGGATGTATGGCTACACCTTC

clone size: -
J gene: TRBJ1-1
D gene: -
V gene: TRBV19
CDR3 protein: CASRTLWAENTEAFF
CDR3 DNA: TGTGCCAGTAGAACTCTATGGGCAGAAAACACTGAAGCTTTCTTT

clone size: -
J gene: TRBJ2-3
D gene: -
V gene: TRBV7-9
CDR3 protein: CAGTQADTQYF
CDR3 DNA: TGTGCCGGAACACAGGCAGATACGCAGTATTTT

clone size: few
J gene: TRBJ1-2
D gene: -
V gene: TRBV5-1
CDR3 protein: CASSWKPTGSGYGYTF
CDR3 DNA: TGCGCCAGCAGCTGGAAGCCCACAGGGTCCGGCTATGGCTACACCTTC

clone size: -
J gene: TRBJ1-6
D gene: -
V gene: TRBV2
CDR3 protein: CASSREGNSPLHF
CDR3 DNA: TGTGCCAGCAGTAGGGAGGGTAATTCACCCCTCCACTTT

clone size: -
J gene: TRBJ2-7
D gene: -
V gene: TRBV2
CDR3 protein: CASSGDQRRLFYEQYF
CDR3 DNA: TGTGCCAGCAGTGGTGACCAACGGCGGCTTTTCTACGAGCAGTACTTC

clone size: -
J gene: TRBJ1-5
D gene: -
V gene: TRBV28
CDR3 protein: CASSLGSGNQPQHF
CDR3 DNA: TGTGCCAGCAGTCTGGGGTCGGGCAATCAGCCCCAGCATTTT

clone size: -
J gene: TRBJ2-2
D gene: TRBD1
V gene: TRBV10-3
CDR3 protein: CAISGQGDTGELFF
CDR3 DNA: TGTGCCATCAGTGGACAGGGGGACACCGGGGAGCTGTTTTTT

clone size: -
J gene: TRBJ2-2
D gene: TRBD1
V gene: TRBV7-9
CDR3 protein: CASSSLRDRGRGELFF
CDR3 DNA: TGTGCCAGCAGCTCATTACGGGACAGGGGGCGCGGGGAGCTGTTTTTT

clone size: -
J gene: TRBJ2-7
D gene: -
V gene: TRBV18
CDR3 protein: CASSPPGSHWEHEQYF
CDR3 DNA: TGTGCCAGCTCACCCCCGGGTAGTCATTGGGAGCACGAGCAGTACTTC

clone size: -
J gene: TRBJ2-6
D gene: -
V gene: TRBV6-5
CDR3 protein: CASSFRDNSGANVLTF
CDR3 DNA: TGTGCCAGCAGTTTCCGGGACAACTCTGGGGCCAACGTCCTGACTTTC

clone size: -
J gene: TRBJ2-1
D gene: -
V gene: TRBV7-9
CDR3 protein: CASSLVGQGYNEQFF
CDR3 DNA: TGTGCCAGCAGCTTAGTGGGGCAGGGTTACAATGAGCAGTTCTTC

clone size: -
J gene: TRBJ1-3
D gene: -
V gene: TRBV19
CDR3 protein: CASSFDSRDGGHTIYF
CDR3 DNA: TGTGCCAGTAGTTTCGACTCCCGGGACGGGGGACACACCATATATTTT

clone size: -
J gene: TRBJ2-2
D gene: -
V gene: TRBV6-5
CDR3 protein: CASSYLLGTGELFF
CDR3 DNA: TGTGCCAGCAGTTACTTACTGGGTACCGGGGAGCTGTTTTTT

clone size: -
J gene: TRBJ2-7
D gene: TRBD2
V gene: TRBV2
CDR3 protein: CASSALAGASYEQYF
CDR3 DNA: TGTGCCAGCAGCGCCCTAGCGGGGGCTTCCTACGAGCAGTACTTC

clone size: -
J gene: TRBJ2-3
D gene: TRBD1
V gene: TRBV28
CDR3 protein: CASSLDRGGTDTQYF
CDR3 DNA: TGTGCCAGCAGTTTAGACAGGGGTGGCACAGATACGCAGTATTTT

clone size: -
J gene: TRBJ2-5
D gene: TRBD2
V gene: TRBV18
CDR3 protein: CASSNLAGEETQYF
CDR3 DNA: TGTGCCAGCTCAAATCTAGCGGGGGAAGAGACCCAGTACTTC

clone size: -
J gene: TRBJ2-5
D gene: TRBD2
V gene: TRBV14
CDR3 protein: CASSQGGRGETQYF
CDR3 DNA: TGTGCCAGCAGCCAAGGAGGGAGGGGAGAGACCCAGTACTTC

clone size: -
J gene: TRBJ2-5
D gene: -
V gene: TRBV11-3
CDR3 protein: CASSPRWDSGQETQYF
CDR3 DNA: TGTGCCAGCAGCCCGCGGTGGGATTCGGGACAAGAGACCCAGTACTTC

clone size: -
J gene: TRBJ1-5
D gene: -
V gene: TRBV6-1
CDR3 protein: CASSEEYWGNQPQHF
CDR3 DNA: TGTGCCAGCAGTGAAGAGTATTGGGGAAATCAGCCCCAGCATTTT

clone size: -
J gene: TRBJ2-1
D gene: TRBD2
V gene: TRBV5-6
CDR3 protein: CASSLTSGGPRVNEQFF
CDR3 DNA: TGTGCCAGCAGCTTGACTAGCGGGGGGCCAAGGGTCAATGAGCAGTTCTTC

clone size: -
J gene: TRBJ1-1
D gene: -
V gene: TRBV6-6
CDR3 protein: CASSLMGGLEAFF
CDR3 DNA: TGTGCCAGCAGCCTCATGGGGGGGCTGGAAGCTTTCTTT

clone size: -
J gene: TRBJ1-1
D gene: TRBD1
V gene: TRBV5-4
CDR3 protein: CASSLWDRANTEAFF
CDR3 DNA: TGTGCCAGCAGCTTGTGGGACAGGGCGAACACTGAAGCTTTCTTT

clone size: -
J gene: TRBJ2-5
D gene: -
V gene: TRBV6-1
CDR3 protein: CASSEVGRPQETQYF
CDR3 DNA: TGTGCCAGCAGTGAAGTAGGCAGACCCCAAGAGACCCAGTACTTC

clone size: -
J gene: TRBJ1-1
D gene: -
V gene: TRBV9
CDR3 protein: CASSETGQLMNTEAFF
CDR3 DNA: TGTGCCAGCAGCGAAACAGGACAGCTCATGAACACTGAAGCTTTCTTT

clone size: few
J gene: TRBJ1-2
D gene: TRBD1
V gene: TRBV9
CDR3 protein: CASSVAGQDYGYTF
CDR3 DNA: TGTGCCAGCAGCGTAGCGGGACAGGACTATGGCTACACCTTC

clone size: -
J gene: TRBJ2-1
D gene: TRBD1
V gene: TRBV6-2/TRBV6-3
CDR3 protein: CASSFMTGVGVYNEQFF
CDR3 DNA: TGTGCCAGCAGTTTCATGACAGGGGTAGGGGTCTACAATGAGCAGTTCTTC